The TCR beta chain described here comes from a study of blood T cells in healthy people across ages. Study findings and constraints: In these data, TCR beta diversity tracked strongly with naive T cell percentage.

V was pared by 6 bases and J by 5 bases, with 12 bases of the junction left unmatched. The CDR3 sequence is 15 residues long. It was with a sample-barcoded 5' primer and a J-beta primer mix that a second PCR of roughly 6 to 12 cycles was run. One entry per CDR3 protein, called by TCRdb with MiXCR from the 5' RACE reads. This sample yields about 650,000 distinct CDR3 sequences, of which approximately 31% are seen a single time; approximately 15% belongs to the top ten. This clonotype occurred many times. What it binds is unknown. This clonotype was obtained from a woman older than 75 in good health. Sequencing was performed on blood. The V gene is TRBV12-3 or TRBV12-4, the J gene TRBJ1-2, with 7 nucleotides matching TRBD1. CDR3 DNA: TGTGCCAGCAGCAAGACAACAGGGGCGGGATATGGCTACACCTTC. Translating it yields CASSKTTGAGYGYTF.